The rows below give T cell receptor beta chains drawn from one sample of a study of naive and memory T cell subsets. TCRdb redid the calling of the 5' RACE reads with MiXCR, one entry per CDR3 protein. The sample holds approximately 58,000 distinct CDR3 sequences, approximately 7.2% seen once. The receptors shown here come from a male donor in good health. Both conserved end residues are part of each CDR3. The D gene is left open where the match is weak. Clone size, where shown, is once, few, many, or a class for clones that have expanded.

j_call: TRBJ2-2
d_call: -
v_call: TRBV2
clone_size: -
cdr3_aa: CASGQFSANTGELFF
cdr3_nt: TGTGCCAGTGGACAGTTCTCCGCGAACACCGGGGAGCTGTTTTTT

j_call: TRBJ1-2
d_call: TRBD1
v_call: TRBV19
clone_size: -
cdr3_aa: CASTITGQGSTYGYTF
cdr3_nt: TGTGCCAGTACCATAACGGGACAGGGGAGTACCTATGGCTACACCTTC

j_call: TRBJ2-5
d_call: -
v_call: TRBV12-3/TRBV12-4
clone_size: many
cdr3_aa: CASSLTGSLRAYQETQYF
cdr3_nt: TGTGCCAGCAGTTTAACCGGGAGTCTTAGGGCTTACCAAGAGACCCAGTACTTC

j_call: TRBJ2-3
d_call: TRBD2
v_call: TRBV5-1
clone_size: -
cdr3_aa: CASSLAPSGGGDTQYF
cdr3_nt: TGCGCCAGCAGCTTGGCCCCTAGCGGGGGTGGAGATACGCAGTATTTT

j_call: TRBJ2-5
d_call: -
v_call: TRBV12-3/TRBV12-4
clone_size: -
cdr3_aa: CASSLEALQETQYF
cdr3_nt: TGTGCCAGCAGTTTAGAGGCCCTCCAAGAGACCCAGTACTTC

j_call: TRBJ2-5
d_call: TRBD2
v_call: TRBV3-1
clone_size: many
cdr3_aa: CASSSRTSEKTQYF
cdr3_nt: TGTGCCAGCAGCTCCCGGACTAGCGAAAAGACCCAGTACTTC

j_call: TRBJ1-2
d_call: -
v_call: TRBV14
clone_size: -
cdr3_aa: CASSQGPRSGYTF
cdr3_nt: TGTGCCAGCAGTCAAGGACCCCGGAGCGGCTACACCTTC

j_call: TRBJ2-3
d_call: TRBD2
v_call: TRBV7-6
clone_size: many
cdr3_aa: CASSLAAGGAVTDTQYF
cdr3_nt: TGTGCCAGCAGTCTAGCCGCGGGGGGCGCGGTAACAGATACGCAGTATTTT

j_call: TRBJ2-5
d_call: -
v_call: TRBV5-4
clone_size: many
cdr3_aa: CASSLVPLGETQYF
cdr3_nt: TGTGCCAGCAGCTTGGTACCACTCGGAGAGACCCAGTACTTC

j_call: TRBJ2-7
d_call: -
v_call: TRBV5-1
clone_size: -
cdr3_aa: CASSLDGLSYEQYF
cdr3_nt: TGCGCCAGCAGCTTGGACGGACTTTCCTACGAGCAGTACTTC

j_call: TRBJ1-1
d_call: TRBD1
v_call: TRBV20-1
clone_size: few
cdr3_aa: CSARPTGFPEAFF
cdr3_nt: TGCAGTGCTAGGCCGACAGGGTTCCCTGAAGCTTTCTTT

j_call: TRBJ1-4
d_call: TRBD1
v_call: TRBV25-1
clone_size: few
cdr3_aa: CASSDPGQLNEKLFF
cdr3_nt: TGTGCCAGCAGTGATCCGGGACAGCTTAATGAAAAACTGTTTTTT

j_call: TRBJ2-2
d_call: -
v_call: TRBV7-8
clone_size: -
cdr3_aa: CASSLNNVGGELFF
cdr3_nt: TGTGCCAGCAGCTTAAATAACGTGGGCGGGGAGCTGTTTTTT

j_call: TRBJ1-3
d_call: TRBD1
v_call: TRBV7-9
clone_size: many
cdr3_aa: CASGTRQGLLSGNTIYF
cdr3_nt: TGTGCCAGCGGAACCAGACAGGGTCTTCTTTCTGGAAACACCATATATTTT

j_call: TRBJ2-1
d_call: -
v_call: TRBV6-1
clone_size: many
cdr3_aa: CASSEFGTEQFF
cdr3_nt: TGTGCCAGCAGTGAGTTTGGGACAGAGCAGTTCTTC

j_call: TRBJ1-4
d_call: -
v_call: TRBV6-2/TRBV6-3
clone_size: few
cdr3_aa: CASSYSTGTNEKLFF
cdr3_nt: TGTGCCAGCAGTTACTCAACAGGAACTAATGAAAAACTGTTTTTT

j_call: TRBJ2-5
d_call: -
v_call: TRBV7-8
clone_size: few
cdr3_aa: CASSVQRGFEETQYF
cdr3_nt: TGTGCCAGCAGCGTCCAACGGGGATTTGAAGAGACCCAGTACTTC

j_call: TRBJ2-1
d_call: -
v_call: TRBV5-6
clone_size: many
cdr3_aa: CASSLERDPEQFF
cdr3_nt: TGTGCCAGCAGCTTGGAGCGAGATCCCGAGCAGTTCTTC

j_call: TRBJ2-5
d_call: TRBD1
v_call: TRBV5-1
clone_size: -
cdr3_aa: CASSHGTGDSLETQYF
cdr3_nt: TGCGCCAGCAGCCACGGGACAGGGGATTCTTTAGAGACCCAGTACTTC

j_call: TRBJ2-7
d_call: -
v_call: TRBV11-2
clone_size: -
cdr3_aa: CASSPRRIGAYEQYF
cdr3_nt: TGTGCCAGCAGCCCTCGACGCATTGGGGCCTACGAGCAGTACTTC

j_call: TRBJ1-1
d_call: -
v_call: TRBV12-5
clone_size: many
cdr3_aa: CASGLIQGMNTEAFF
cdr3_nt: TGTGCTAGTGGTTTGATCCAGGGAATGAACACTGAAGCTTTCTTT

j_call: TRBJ1-2
d_call: TRBD1
v_call: TRBV29-1
clone_size: -
cdr3_aa: CSVEEGTDYGYTF
cdr3_nt: TGCAGCGTTGAAGAAGGGACAGACTATGGCTACACCTTC

j_call: TRBJ2-2
d_call: TRBD1
v_call: TRBV6-5
clone_size: few
cdr3_aa: CASSYSSGTALGELFF
cdr3_nt: TGTGCCAGCAGTTACTCATCCGGGACAGCCCTCGGGGAGCTGTTTTTT

j_call: TRBJ2-3
d_call: -
v_call: TRBV5-1
clone_size: few
cdr3_aa: CASSLYRSTDTQYF
cdr3_nt: TGCGCCAGCAGCTTATATCGTAGCACAGATACGCAGTATTTT

j_call: TRBJ2-1
d_call: TRBD2
v_call: TRBV2
clone_size: many
cdr3_aa: CASSVRGLANEQFF
cdr3_nt: TGTGCCAGCAGTGTTCGGGGACTAGCAAATGAGCAGTTCTTC

j_call: TRBJ2-1
d_call: -
v_call: TRBV4-1
clone_size: -
cdr3_aa: CASSQETGAEQFF
cdr3_nt: TGCGCCAGCAGCCAAGAAACGGGAGCTGAGCAGTTCTTC

j_call: TRBJ1-3
d_call: TRBD1
v_call: TRBV18
clone_size: few
cdr3_aa: CASSLHANRGFSGNTIYF
cdr3_nt: TGTGCCAGCTCACTCCACGCCAACAGGGGATTTTCTGGAAACACCATATATTTT

j_call: TRBJ2-1
d_call: TRBD2
v_call: TRBV7-9
clone_size: -
cdr3_aa: CASSSKGTSGNNERFF
cdr3_nt: TGTGCCAGCAGCTCAAAAGGGACTAGCGGGAACAATGAGCGGTTCTTC